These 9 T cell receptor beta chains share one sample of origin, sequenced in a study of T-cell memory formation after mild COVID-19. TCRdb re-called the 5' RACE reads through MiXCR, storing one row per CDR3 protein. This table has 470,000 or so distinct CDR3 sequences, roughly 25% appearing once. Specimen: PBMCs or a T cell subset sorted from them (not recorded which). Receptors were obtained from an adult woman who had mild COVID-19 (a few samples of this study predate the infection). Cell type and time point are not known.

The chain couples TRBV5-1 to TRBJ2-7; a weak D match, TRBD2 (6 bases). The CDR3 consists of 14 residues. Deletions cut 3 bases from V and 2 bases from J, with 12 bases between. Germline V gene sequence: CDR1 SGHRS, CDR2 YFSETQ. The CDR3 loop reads CASSSAGTPYEQYF. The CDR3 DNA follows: TGCGCCAGCAGCTCAGCCGGGACTCCCTACGAGCAGTACTTC. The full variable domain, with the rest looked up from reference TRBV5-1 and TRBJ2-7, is KAGVTQTPRYLIKTRGQQVTLSCSPISGHRSVSWYQQTPGQGLQFLFEYFSETQRNKGNFPGRFSGRQFSNSRSEMNVSTLELGDSALYLCASSSAGTPYEQYFGPGTRLTVT.

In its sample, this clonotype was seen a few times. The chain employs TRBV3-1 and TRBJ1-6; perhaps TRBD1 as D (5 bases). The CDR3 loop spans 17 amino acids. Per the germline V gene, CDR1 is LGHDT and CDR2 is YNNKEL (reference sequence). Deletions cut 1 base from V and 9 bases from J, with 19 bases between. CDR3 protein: CASSQGGGAGNSSPLHF. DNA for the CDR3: TGTGCCAGCAGCCAAGGGGGGGGTGCAGGGAATTCTTCACCCCTCCACTTT.

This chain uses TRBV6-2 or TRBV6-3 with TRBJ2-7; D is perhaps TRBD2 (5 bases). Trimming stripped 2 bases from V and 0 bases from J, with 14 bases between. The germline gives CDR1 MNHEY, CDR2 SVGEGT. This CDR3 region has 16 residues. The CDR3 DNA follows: TGTGCCAGCAGTTACCGGCTAGCTCGGATCTCCTACGAGCAGTACTTC. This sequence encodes CASSYRLARISYEQYF.

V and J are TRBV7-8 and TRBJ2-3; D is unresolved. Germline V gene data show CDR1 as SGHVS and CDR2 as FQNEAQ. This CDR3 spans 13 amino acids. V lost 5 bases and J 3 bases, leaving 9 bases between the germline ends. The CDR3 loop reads CASSPVVTDTQYF. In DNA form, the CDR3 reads TGTGCCAGCAGCCCCGTAGTGACAGATACGCAGTATTTT. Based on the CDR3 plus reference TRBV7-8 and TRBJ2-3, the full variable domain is GAGVSQSPRYKVAKRGQDVALRCDPISGHVSLFWYQQALGQGPEFLTYFQNEAQLDKSGLPSDRFFAERPEGSVSTLKIQRTQQEDSAVYLCASSPVVTDTQYFGPGTRLTVL.

The CDR3 sequence: CASSLSGGRVNTEAFF. Written as DNA, the CDR3 is TGTGCCAGCAGCCTCAGCGGCGGGCGAGTGAACACTGAAGCTTTCTTT. V usage is TRBV3-1 and J usage is TRBJ1-1; D is unresolved. Trimming cost V 4 bases and J 0 bases, with 15 bases left between them. CDR1 is LGHDT, CDR2 YNNKEL, per germline (reference sequence). CDR3 length: 16 residues.

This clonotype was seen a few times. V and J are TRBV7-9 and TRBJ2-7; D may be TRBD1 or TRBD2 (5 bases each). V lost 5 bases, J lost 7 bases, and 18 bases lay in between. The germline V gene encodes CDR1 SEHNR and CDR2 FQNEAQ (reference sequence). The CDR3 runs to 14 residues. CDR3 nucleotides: TGTGCCAGCAGCAAGCTCGGGACGGAGGAAGAGCAGTACTTC. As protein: CASSKLGTEEEQYF.

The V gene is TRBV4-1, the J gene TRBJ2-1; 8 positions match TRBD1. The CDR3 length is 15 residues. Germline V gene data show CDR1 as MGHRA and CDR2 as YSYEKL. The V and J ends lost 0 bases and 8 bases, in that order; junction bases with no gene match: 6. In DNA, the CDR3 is TGCGCCAGCAGCCAAGATCAGCCGGGACAGGATGAGCAGTTCTTC. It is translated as CASSQDQPGQDEQFF.

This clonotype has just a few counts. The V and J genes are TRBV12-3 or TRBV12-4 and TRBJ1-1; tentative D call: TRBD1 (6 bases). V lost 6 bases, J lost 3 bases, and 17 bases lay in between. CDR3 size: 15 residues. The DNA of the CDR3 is TGTGCCAGCAGCCGCGGCCAGGGGCAGTACACTGAAGCTTTCTTT. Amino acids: CASSRGQGQYTEAFF.

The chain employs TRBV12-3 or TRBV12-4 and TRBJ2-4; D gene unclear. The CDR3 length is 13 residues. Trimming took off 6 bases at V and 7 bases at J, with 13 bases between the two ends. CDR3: CASRPETGNIQYF. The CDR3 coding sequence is TGTGCCAGCAGACCAGAGACTGGCAACATTCAGTACTTC.